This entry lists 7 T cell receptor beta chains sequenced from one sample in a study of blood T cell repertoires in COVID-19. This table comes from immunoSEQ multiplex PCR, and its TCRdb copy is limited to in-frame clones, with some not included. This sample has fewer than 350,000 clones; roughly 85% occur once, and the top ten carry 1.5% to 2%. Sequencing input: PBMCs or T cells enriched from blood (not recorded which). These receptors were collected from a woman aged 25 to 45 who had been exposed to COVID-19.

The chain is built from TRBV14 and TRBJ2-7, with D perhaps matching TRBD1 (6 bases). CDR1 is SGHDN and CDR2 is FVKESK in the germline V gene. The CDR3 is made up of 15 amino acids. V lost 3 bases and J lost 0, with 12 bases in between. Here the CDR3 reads CASSQVGQLSYEQYF. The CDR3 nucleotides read TGTGCCAGCAGCCAGGTTGGACAGCTCTCCTACGAGCAGTACTTC.

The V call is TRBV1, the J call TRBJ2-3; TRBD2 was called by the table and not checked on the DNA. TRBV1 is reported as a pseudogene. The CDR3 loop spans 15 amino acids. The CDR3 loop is CTSRSPWYRTDTQYF. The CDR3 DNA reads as TGCACCAGCAGAAGCCCCTGGTACCGCACAGATACGCAGTATTTT.

The CDR3 coding sequence is TGTGCCAGCAGCCAAGCAGGGACAGGGCATAATTCACCCCTCCACTTT. Amino acid sequence: CASSQAGTGHNSPLHF. The chain couples TRBV4-2 to TRBJ1-6; 9 nucleotides match TRBD1. J was trimmed by 5 bases and V by 1 base; bases with no gene match: 3. Per germline, CDR1 LGHNA and CDR2 YNFKEQ. This CDR3 comprises 16 residues.

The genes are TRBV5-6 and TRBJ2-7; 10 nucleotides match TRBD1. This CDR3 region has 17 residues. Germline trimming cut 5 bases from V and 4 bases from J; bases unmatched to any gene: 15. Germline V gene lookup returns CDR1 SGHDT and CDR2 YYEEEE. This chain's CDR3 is CASRRRYRDRGRYEQYF. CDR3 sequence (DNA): TGTGCCAGCAGGCGAAGATACCGGGACAGGGGTAGGTACGAGCAGTACTTC.

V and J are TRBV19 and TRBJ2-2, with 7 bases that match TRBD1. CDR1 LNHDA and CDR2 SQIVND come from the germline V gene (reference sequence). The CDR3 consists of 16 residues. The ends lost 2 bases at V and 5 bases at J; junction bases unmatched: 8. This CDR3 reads CASSIPTGKKTGELFF. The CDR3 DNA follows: TGTGCCAGTAGTATACCGACAGGGAAGAAAACCGGGGAGCTGTTTTTT.

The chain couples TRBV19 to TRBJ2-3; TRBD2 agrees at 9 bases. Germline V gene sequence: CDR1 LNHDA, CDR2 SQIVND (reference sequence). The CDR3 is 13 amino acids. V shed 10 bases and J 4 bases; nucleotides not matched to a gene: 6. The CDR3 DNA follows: TGTGCCACTAGCGGGGTCAGAGCAGATACGCAGTATTTT. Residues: CATSGVRADTQYF.

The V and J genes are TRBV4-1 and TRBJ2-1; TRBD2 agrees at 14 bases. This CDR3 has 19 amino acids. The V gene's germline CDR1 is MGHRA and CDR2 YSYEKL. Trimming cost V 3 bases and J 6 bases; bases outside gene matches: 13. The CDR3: CASSHVPGLAGEVVNEQFF. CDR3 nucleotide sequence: TGCGCCAGCAGCCATGTCCCGGGACTAGCGGGAGAAGTGGTCAATGAGCAGTTCTTC.